This T cell receptor (beta chain) was recorded in a study of T cells in women clearing cervical HPV infection (dated by TCRdb to between 2017 and 2018). About the full investigation: Cases were roughly 23 women with histologically confirmed HPV16-related CIN3 or worse, including a couple of invasive cancers. The 20 to 25 controls were women who cleared a single incident HPV16 infection within 12 months without developing precancer or cancer. Blood from cases was collected at the visit at which the lesion was first identified, whereas blood from controls was collected once infection was no longer detected. Among cases, blood sampling occurred a median of about 150 days after lesion detection, with an interquartile range of 90 to 200 days. Since only a few of the women had HLA typing available, the possibility that HLA type was acting as a confounder could not be ruled out. Nested within Costa Rica's Guanacaste HPV Natural History Study, an exploratory proof-of-principle case-control study compared TCR repertoires across cervical HPV16 outcomes. Cases and controls were matched on age within five years and on year of sample collection. Cases had a median age of about 35 years and controls had a median age of around 40, with no significant differences in baseline characteristics. In the parent cohort, 10,049 women aged 18 or older were enrolled in Guanacaste, Costa Rica, during about 1993 to 1994 and then followed for under nine years. As quality controls, five blinded duplicates were added to each group, bringing the total to about 60 samples made up of roughly 50 participants and approximately ten replicates. General findings and caveats noted by the study authors: Cases were distinguished from controls with an estimated AUC of roughly 0.82 by random forest classifiers combining richness and V gene abundances. Lower TRBV6-7 relative abundance was observed in cases than in controls (0.11% versus 0.16%; Bonferroni P = 0.0008). The cross-sectional design could not show whether the associations came before the infection or were a result of it, and neither effector/memory subsets nor HPV-specific T cells were isolated. TCR repertoire richness was significantly higher in CIN3+ cases than in controls across sequencing depths, while evenness did not differ. Because the number of T cells in each sample was unknown, differences in richness could reflect differing T-cell content rather than repertoire biology.

As to this clone: Its antigen target is currently unknown. Read sequence stops 3 residues before the CDR3 end, and the germline J gene provides the missing end.

Looking up the germline V gene yields CDR1 SGHVS and CDR2 FQNEAQ. At the junction V is shortened by 6 bases and J by 4 bases, with 25 bases in between. The CDR3 has 18 amino acids, counting the end cysteine and phenylalanine. Of the CDR3's DNA, 45 bases were read; they are in frame from base 1. Using the immunoSEQ assay, multiplex PCR amplified TCR beta CDR3 regions from an average of 1200 ng of genomic DNA per sample. The assay corrected primer bias using a complete synthetic TCR repertoire to establish an amplification baseline. Amplicons were sequenced on the Illumina platform. Concerning the study's data processing: Sequence errors were corrected by clustering with frequency ratios and a modified nearest-neighbor algorithm, and the sequences were then analyzed in the immunoSEQ Analyzer using IMGT gene definitions. At each rarefaction depth, TCR richness and evenness were averaged across 20 rarefaction repeats, and any sample with fewer sequences than the depth was left out. Wilcoxon rank sum tests with FDR correction were used to compare relative abundances of V, D and J genes between the groups. An intraclass correlation of around 96% for TCR richness and an average of roughly 76% across over 65 gene segments were obtained from the blinded duplicates. Here the immuneACCESS table is served through TCRdb, limited to in-frame sequences with V and J called. Missing clones are a known gap in these copies; in checked studies unresolved V genes cover under half, and the rest lacks a known reason. The V and J calls and the clone size are those of that table, but D and trimming were determined from the DNA. The sample table on file contains 49,000 or so clones. Clones ranked in the top ten supply 35% of the sample.

Every participant had a single incident cervical HPV16 infection, and women with prevalent HPV16 infections were excluded. Cervical HPV DNA was detected with MY09/MY11 PCR, and genotyping was done by dot-blot hybridization. Fifteen mL of heparinized blood were centrifuged, and the buffy coat was split into aliquots, frozen at -30 degrees C, and then kept at -80 degrees C. QIAGEN kits were used to extract genomic DNA from buffy coat specimens. The chain uses TRBV7-8 and TRBJ1-3; TRBD1 is possibly the D segment (5 matching bases). The sample was blood buffy coat. The clonotype was recovered from a woman aged 18 to 75 with a cervical HPV16 infection that either progressed to CIN3+ or cleared (not recorded which). The CDR3 bases that were read are TGTGCCAGCAGTCAAGAAGGGGCAGGGAGGAGTTCGGGAAACACC. This encodes CASSQEGAGRSSGNT. In full, the CDR3 reads CASSQEGAGRSSGNTIYF.